This T cell receptor (beta chain) was retrieved from a study of T cell changes during pregnancy in multiple sclerosis. This clone was seen a single time. Assay used: immunoSEQ multiplex PCR; TCRdb lists only in-frame clones, some missing. The sample yields tens of thousands of clones, 89% seen once. The V and J ends lost 5 bases and 1 base respectively, with 5 bases between them. Per the germline V gene, CDR1 is SGHNT and CDR2 is YENEEA. The CDR3 has 12 residues. The sequences come from CD4+ T cells from peripheral blood mononuclear cells, collected in the first trimester of pregnancy. The TCR was taken from a female donor with multiple sclerosis, enrolled in a pregnancy study. The chain uses TRBV11-3 and TRBJ1-1; no reliable D call. This chain's CDR3 is CASSPENTEAFF. In nucleotides, the CDR3 is TGTGCCAGCAGCCCAGAGAACACTGAAGCTTTCTTT.